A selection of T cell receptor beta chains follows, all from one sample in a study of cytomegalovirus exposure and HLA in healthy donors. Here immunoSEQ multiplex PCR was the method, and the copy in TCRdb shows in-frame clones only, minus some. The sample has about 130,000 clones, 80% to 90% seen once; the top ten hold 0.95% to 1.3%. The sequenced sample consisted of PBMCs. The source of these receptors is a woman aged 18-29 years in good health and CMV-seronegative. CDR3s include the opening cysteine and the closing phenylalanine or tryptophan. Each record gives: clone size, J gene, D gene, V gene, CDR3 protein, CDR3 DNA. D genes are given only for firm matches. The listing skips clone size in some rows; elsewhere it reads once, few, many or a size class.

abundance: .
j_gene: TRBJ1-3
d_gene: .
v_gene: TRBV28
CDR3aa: CASRRSSGNTIYF
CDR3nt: TGTGCCAGCAGACGGAGCTCTGGAAACACCATATATTTT

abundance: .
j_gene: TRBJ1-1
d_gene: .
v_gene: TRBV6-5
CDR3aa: CASSYSRSSEAFF
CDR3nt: TGTGCCAGCAGTTACTCAAGAAGCTCTGAAGCTTTCTTT

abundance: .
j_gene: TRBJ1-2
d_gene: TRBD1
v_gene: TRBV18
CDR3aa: CASSPVGQGPYGYTF
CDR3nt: TGTGCCAGCTCACCAGTTGGACAGGGACCCTATGGCTACACCTTC

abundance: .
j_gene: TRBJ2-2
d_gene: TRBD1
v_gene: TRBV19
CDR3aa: CASSLQGALGELFF
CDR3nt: TGTGCCAGTAGTTTACAGGGGGCCCTCGGGGAGCTGTTTTTT

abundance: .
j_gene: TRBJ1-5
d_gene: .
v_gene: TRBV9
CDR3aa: CASSGQSGGQPQHF
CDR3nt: TGTGCCAGCAGCGGACAGTCTGGTGGTCAGCCCCAGCATTTT

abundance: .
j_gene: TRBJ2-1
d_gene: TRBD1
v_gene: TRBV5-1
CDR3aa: CASSPLTGGNEQFF
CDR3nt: TGCGCCAGCAGCCCACTAACAGGGGGCAATGAGCAGTTCTTC

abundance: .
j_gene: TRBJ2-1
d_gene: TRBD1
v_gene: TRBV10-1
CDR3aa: CASGTGKGEQFF
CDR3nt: TGCGCCAGCGGGACAGGGAAGGGTGAGCAGTTCTTC

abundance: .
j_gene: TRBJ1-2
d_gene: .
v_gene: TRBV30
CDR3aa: CAWSVPSFSWGRDNYGYTF
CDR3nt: TGTGCCTGGAGCGTGCCCTCTTTTTCTTGGGGCAGGGATAACTATGGCTACACCTTC

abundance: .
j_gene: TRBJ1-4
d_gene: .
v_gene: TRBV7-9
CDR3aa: CASSLSLGEGEKLFF
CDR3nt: TGTGCCAGCAGCTTATCGTTGGGCGAGGGTGAAAAACTGTTTTTT

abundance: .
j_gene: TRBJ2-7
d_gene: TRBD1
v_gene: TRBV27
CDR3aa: CASSRGQNSYEQYF
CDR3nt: TGTGCCAGCAGCCGGGGACAGAACTCCTACGAGCAGTACTTC

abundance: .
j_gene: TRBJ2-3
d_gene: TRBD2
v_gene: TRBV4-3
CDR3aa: CASSQGQREIPDTQYF
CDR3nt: TGCGCCAGCAGCCAAGGCCAGCGGGAGATCCCAGATACGCAGTATTTT

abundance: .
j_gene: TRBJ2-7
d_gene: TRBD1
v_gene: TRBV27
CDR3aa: CASSSTGEREQYF
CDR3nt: TGTGCCAGCAGTTCCACAGGGGAGAGGGAGCAGTACTTC

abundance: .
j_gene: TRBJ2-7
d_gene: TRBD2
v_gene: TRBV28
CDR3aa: CASSWGRVLEYEQYF
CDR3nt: TGTGCCAGCAGTTGGGGGAGGGTATTGGAATACGAGCAGTACTTC

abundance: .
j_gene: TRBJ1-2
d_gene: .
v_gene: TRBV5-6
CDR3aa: CASSLENRANYGYTF
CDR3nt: TGTGCCAGCAGCTTGGAAAACAGAGCTAACTATGGCTACACCTTC

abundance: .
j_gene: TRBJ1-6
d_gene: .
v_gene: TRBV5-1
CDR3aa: CASSLVGRVDSPLHF
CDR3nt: TGCGCCAGCAGCTTGGTGGGGCGCGTGGATTCACCCCTCCACTTT

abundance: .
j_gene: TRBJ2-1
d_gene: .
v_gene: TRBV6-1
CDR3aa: CASSEAWAETSSGTSYNEQFF
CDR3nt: TGTGCCAGCAGTGAAGCTTGGGCCGAAACTAGCTCTGGAACTTCCTACAATGAGCAGTTCTTC

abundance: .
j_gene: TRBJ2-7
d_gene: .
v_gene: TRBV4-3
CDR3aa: CASSQEPAGYEQYF
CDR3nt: TGCGCCAGCAGCCAAGAGCCAGCGGGCTACGAGCAGTACTTC

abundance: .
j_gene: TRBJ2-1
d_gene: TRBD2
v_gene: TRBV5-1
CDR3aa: CASSFSGSSYNEQFF
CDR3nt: TGCGCCAGCAGCTTTAGCGGGAGCTCCTACAATGAGCAGTTCTTC

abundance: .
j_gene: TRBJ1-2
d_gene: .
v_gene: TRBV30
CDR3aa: CAWSAGLNYGYTF
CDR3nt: TGTGCCTGGAGTGCGGGACTTAACTATGGCTACACCTTC

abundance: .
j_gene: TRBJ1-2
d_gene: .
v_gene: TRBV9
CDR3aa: CASSAQDKDYGYTF
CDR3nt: TGTGCCAGCAGCGCCCAGGACAAAGACTATGGCTACACCTTC

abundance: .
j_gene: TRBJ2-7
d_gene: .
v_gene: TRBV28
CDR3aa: CASLKTPITGEQYF
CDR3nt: TGTGCCAGCCTTAAAACCCCAATCACCGGCGAGCAGTACTTC

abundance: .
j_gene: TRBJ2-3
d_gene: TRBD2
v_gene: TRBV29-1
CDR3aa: CSLLAGATDTQYF
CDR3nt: TGCAGCTTACTAGCGGGAGCCACAGATACGCAGTATTTT

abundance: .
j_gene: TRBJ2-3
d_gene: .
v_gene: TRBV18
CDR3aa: CASSPPQSTDTQYF
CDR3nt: TGTGCCAGCTCACCTCCGCAGTCCACAGATACGCAGTATTTT

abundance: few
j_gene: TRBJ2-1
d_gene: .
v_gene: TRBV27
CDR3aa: CASGPGSLYNEQFF
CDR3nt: TGTGCCAGCGGCCCCGGGAGCCTTTACAATGAGCAGTTCTTC

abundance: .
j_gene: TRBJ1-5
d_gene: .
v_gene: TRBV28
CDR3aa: CASSSRSNANQPQHF
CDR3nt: TGTGCCAGCAGTTCGAGGTCAAATGCCAATCAGCCCCAGCATTTT

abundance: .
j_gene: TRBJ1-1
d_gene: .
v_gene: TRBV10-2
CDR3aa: CASSESGGTTEAFF
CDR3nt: TGCGCCAGCAGTGAGTCGGGAGGGACCACTGAAGCTTTCTTT

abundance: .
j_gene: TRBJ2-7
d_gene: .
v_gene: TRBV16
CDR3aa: CASSQSRDTLSYEQYF
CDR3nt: TGTGCCAGCAGCCAATCTAGGGACACCCTCTCCTACGAGCAGTACTTC

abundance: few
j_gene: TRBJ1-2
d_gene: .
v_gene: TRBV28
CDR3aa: CASSMGGVGNYGYTF
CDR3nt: TGTGCCAGCAGTATGGGCGGGGTTGGGAACTATGGCTACACCTTC

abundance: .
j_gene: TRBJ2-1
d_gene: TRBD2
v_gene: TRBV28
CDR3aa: CASSFFAGLATNEQFF
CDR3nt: TGTGCCAGCAGTTTCTTCGCGGGACTAGCAACCAATGAGCAGTTCTTC

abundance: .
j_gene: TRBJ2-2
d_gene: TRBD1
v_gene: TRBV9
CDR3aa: CASSSPRTGPGTGELFF
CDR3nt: TGTGCCAGCAGCTCTCCTCGGACAGGACCTGGCACCGGGGAGCTGTTTTTT

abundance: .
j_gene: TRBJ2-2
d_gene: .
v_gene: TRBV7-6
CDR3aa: CASSLTLGDTWVTGELFF
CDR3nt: TGTGCCAGCAGCTTGACTTTGGGGGACACCTGGGTCACCGGGGAGCTGTTTTTT

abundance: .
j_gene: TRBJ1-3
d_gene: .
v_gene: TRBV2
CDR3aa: CASRQDSGNTIYF
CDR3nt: TGTGCCAGCAGACAGGATTCTGGAAACACCATATATTTT

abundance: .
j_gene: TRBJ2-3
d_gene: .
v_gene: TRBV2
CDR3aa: CASRLGSLGTDTQYF
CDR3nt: TGTGCCAGCAGGCTCGGTTCGCTGGGCACAGATACGCAGTATTTT

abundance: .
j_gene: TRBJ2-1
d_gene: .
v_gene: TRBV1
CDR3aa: CTSSQSPCGGAHYNEQFF
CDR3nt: TGCACCAGCAGCCAATCTCCTTGCGGGGGGGCTCACTACAATGAGCAGTTCTTC

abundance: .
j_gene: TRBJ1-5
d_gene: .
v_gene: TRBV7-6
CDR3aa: CASSLRVEQPQHF
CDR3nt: TGTGCCAGCAGCTTACGGGTTGAGCAGCCCCAGCATTTT

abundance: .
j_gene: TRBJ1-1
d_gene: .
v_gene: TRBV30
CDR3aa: CAWNIQMNTEAFF
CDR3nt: TGTGCCTGGAATATACAAATGAACACTGAAGCTTTCTTT

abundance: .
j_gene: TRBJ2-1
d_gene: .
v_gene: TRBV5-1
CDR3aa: CASSLVLSGRIRPSSYNEQFF
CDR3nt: TGCGCCAGCAGCTTGGTGCTGTCAGGGCGTATCCGGCCGAGCTCCTACAATGAGCAGTTCTTC

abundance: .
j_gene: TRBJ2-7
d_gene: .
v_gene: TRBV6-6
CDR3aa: CASTTGHRSSYEQYF
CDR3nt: TGTGCCAGCACTACCGGACACCGGAGCTCCTACGAGCAGTACTTC

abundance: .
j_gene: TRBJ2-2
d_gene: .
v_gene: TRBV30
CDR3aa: CAWSSTATGELFF
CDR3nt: TGTGCCTGGAGCAGCACAGCCACCGGGGAGCTGTTTTTT

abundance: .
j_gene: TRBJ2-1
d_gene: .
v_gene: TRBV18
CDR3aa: CASSPLVGRNEQFF
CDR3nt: TGTGCCAGCTCACCCCTCGTGGGGCGGAATGAGCAGTTCTTC

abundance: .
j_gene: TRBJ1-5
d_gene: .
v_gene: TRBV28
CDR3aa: CASRRGREPQHF
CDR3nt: TGTGCCAGCAGGCGAGGCCGGGAGCCCCAGCATTTT

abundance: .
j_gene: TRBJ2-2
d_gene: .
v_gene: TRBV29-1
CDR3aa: CSVYRNTGELFF
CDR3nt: TGCAGCGTTTACAGGAACACCGGGGAGCTGTTTTTT

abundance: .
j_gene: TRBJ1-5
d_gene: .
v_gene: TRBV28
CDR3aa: CASSLGGLSREPQHF
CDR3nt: TGTGCCAGCAGTTTAGGGGGCCTCAGCCGAGAGCCCCAGCATTTT

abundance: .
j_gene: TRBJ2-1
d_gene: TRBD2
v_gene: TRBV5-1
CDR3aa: CASSLGTSGYNEQFF
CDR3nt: TGCGCCAGCAGCTTAGGTACTAGCGGCTACAATGAGCAGTTCTTC

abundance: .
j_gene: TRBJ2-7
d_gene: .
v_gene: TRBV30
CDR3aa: CAWSRVNRGYSYEQYF
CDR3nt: TGTGCCTGGAGTCGGGTGAACCGGGGTTACTCCTACGAGCAGTACTTC

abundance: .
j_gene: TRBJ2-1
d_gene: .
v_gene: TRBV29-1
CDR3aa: CSVAFVDEQFF
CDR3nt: TGCAGCGTTGCCTTCGTCGATGAGCAGTTCTTC

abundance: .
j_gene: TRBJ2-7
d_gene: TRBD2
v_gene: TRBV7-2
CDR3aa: CASSPPGTSATEQYF
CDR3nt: TGTGCCAGCAGCCCCCCCGGGACTAGCGCCACCGAGCAGTACTTC

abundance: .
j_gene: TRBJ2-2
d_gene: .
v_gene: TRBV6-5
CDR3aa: CASSAGGGELFF
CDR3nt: TGTGCCAGCTCGGCGGGTGGCGGGGAGCTGTTTTTT

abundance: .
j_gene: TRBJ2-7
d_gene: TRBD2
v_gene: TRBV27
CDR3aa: CASSPLADVIYEQYF
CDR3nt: TGTGCCAGCAGTCCGCTAGCGGATGTGATCTACGAGCAGTACTTC

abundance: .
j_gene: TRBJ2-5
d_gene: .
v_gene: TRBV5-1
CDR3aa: CASSLVSTGQETQYF
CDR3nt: TGCGCCAGCAGCTTGGTCTCGACGGGACAAGAGACCCAGTACTTC

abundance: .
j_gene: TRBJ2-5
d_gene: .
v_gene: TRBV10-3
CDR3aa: CAIRGDSQETQYF
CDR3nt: TGTGCCATCAGAGGGGACTCACAAGAGACCCAGTACTTC

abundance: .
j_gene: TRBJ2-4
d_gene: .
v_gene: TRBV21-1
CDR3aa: CASSAPGTSGGADKNIQYF
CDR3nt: TGTGCCAGCAGCGCTCCGGGGACTAGCGGGGGGGCCGACAAAAACATTCAGTACTTC

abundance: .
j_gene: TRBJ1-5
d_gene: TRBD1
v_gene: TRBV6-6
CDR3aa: CASSAGQGNQPQHF
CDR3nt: TGTGCCAGCAGCGCCGGACAGGGCAATCAGCCCCAGCATTTT

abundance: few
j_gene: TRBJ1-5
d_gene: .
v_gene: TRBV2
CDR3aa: CASMLAPNQPQHF
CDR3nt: TGTGCCAGCATGCTGGCTCCCAATCAGCCCCAGCATTTT